Here is one T cell receptor beta chain with its context. This sample is part of a study of T cells after yellow fever vaccination. The CDR3 extends over 17 amino acids. Trimming cost V 8 bases and J 2 bases, with 21 bases left between them. Germline values: CDR1 SGHVS, CDR2 FQNEAQ. TCRdb analysed the 5' RACE reads with MiXCR anew, one entry per CDR3 protein. The sample includes hundreds of thousands of distinct CDR3 sequences, 13% of them seen just once. The sequenced sample was PBMCs, obtained on the day of the yellow fever booster vaccination. The genes are TRBV7-8 and TRBJ2-2, with a weak D call TRBD1 (6 bases). This sequence originates from a man aged 30-40 years who received the YFV17D yellow fever vaccine. CDR3 loop: CASQEIGQLLNTGELFF. CDR3 bases: TGTGCCAGCCAAGAAATCGGACAGTTACTTAACACCGGGGAGCTGTTTTTT.